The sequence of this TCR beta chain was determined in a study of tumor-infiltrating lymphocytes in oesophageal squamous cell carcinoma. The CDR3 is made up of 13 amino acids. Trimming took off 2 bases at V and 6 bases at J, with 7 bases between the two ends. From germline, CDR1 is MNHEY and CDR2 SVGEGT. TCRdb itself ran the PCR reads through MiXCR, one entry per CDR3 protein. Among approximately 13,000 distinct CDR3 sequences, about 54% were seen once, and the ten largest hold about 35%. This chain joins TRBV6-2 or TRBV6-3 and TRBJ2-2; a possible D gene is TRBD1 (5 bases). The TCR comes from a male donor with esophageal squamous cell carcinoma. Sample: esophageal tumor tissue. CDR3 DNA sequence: TGTGCCAGCAGTTACATGGGGCCCGGGGAGCTGTTTTTT. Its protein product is CASSYMGPGELFF.